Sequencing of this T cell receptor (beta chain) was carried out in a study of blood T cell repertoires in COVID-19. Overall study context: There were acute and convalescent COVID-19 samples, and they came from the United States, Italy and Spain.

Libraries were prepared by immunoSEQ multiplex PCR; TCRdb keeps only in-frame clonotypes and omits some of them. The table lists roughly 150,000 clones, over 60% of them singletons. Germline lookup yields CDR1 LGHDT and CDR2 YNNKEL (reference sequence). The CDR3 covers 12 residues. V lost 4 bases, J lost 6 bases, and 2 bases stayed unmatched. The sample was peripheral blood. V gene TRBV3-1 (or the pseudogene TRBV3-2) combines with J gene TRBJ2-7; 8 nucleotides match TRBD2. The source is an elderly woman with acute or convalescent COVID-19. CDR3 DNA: TGTGCCAGCAGCCTAGCGGGGATCGAGCAGTACTTC. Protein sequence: CASSLAGIEQYF.